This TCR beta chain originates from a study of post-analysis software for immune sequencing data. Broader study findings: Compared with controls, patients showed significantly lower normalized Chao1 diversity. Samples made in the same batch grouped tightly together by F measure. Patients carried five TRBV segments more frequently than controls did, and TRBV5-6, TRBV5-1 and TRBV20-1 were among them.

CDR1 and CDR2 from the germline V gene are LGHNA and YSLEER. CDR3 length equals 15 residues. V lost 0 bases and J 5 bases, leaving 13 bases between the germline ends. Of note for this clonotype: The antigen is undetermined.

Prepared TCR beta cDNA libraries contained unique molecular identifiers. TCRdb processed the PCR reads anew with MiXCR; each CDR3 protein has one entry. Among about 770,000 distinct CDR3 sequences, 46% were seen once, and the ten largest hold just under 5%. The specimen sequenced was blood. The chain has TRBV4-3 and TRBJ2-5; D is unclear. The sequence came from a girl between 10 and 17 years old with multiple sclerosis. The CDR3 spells CASSQETASMETQYF. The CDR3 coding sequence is TGCGCCAGCAGCCAAGAGACGGCCTCTATGGAGACCCAGTACTTC.